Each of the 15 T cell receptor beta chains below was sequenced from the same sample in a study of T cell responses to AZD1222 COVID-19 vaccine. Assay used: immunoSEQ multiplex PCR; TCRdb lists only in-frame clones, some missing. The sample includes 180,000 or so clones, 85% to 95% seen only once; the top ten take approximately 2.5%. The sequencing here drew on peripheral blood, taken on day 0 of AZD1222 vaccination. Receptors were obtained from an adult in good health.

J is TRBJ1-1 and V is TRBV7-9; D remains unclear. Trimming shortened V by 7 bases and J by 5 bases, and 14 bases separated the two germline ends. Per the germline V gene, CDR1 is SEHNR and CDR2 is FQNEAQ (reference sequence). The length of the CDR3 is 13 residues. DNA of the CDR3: TGTGCCAGCACCCGGGCGCGGGATACTGAAGCTTTCTTT. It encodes CASTRARDTEAFF.

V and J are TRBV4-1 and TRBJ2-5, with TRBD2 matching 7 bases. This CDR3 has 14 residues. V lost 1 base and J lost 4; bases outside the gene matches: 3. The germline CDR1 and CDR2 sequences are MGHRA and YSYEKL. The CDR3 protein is CASSQGGGRETQYF. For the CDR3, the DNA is TGCGCCAGCAGCCAAGGCGGGGGACGAGAGACCCAGTACTTC.

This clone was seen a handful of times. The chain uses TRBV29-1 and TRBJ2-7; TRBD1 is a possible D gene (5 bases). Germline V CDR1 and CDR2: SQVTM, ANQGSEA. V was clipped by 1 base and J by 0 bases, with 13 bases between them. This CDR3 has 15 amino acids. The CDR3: CSVEGVQGSSYEQYF. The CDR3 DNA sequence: TGCAGCGTTGAAGGGGTTCAGGGAAGCTCCTACGAGCAGTACTTC.

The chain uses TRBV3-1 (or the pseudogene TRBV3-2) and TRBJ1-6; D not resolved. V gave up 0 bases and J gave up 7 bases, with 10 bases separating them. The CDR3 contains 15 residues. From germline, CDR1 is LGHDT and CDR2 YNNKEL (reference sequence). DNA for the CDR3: TGTGCCAGCAGCCAAGAGGGCAGAAGGAATTCACCCCTCCACTTT. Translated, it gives CASSQEGRRNSPLHF.

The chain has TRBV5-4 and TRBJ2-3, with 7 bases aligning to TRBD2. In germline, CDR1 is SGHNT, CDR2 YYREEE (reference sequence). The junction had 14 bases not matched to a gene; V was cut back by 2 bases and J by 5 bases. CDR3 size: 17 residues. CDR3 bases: TGTGCCAGCAGCTTCCGGGTGGGAGGGCCCGGGAGAGATACGCAGTATTTT. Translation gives CASSFRVGGPGRDTQYF.

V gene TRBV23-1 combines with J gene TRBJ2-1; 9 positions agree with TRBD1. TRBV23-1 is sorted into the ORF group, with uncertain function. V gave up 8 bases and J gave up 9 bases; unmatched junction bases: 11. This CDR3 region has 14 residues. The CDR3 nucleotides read TGCGCCAGCCCCTTCAGACAGGGGGAGGGTGAGCAGTTCTTC. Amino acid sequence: CASPFRQGEGEQFF.

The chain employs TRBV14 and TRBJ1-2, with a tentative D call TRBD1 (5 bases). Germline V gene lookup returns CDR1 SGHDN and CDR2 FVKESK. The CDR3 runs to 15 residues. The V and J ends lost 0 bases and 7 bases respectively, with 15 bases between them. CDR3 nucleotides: TGTGCCAGCAGCCAAGATAGCAGGGAGGATATTGGCTACACCTTC. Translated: CASSQDSREDIGYTF.

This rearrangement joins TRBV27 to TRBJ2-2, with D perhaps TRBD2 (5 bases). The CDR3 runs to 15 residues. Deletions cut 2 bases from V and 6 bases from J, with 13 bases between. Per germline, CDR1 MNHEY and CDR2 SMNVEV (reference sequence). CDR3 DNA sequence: TGTGCCAGCAGTTTAATAGGACTTGCCCCCGGGGAGCTGTTTTTT. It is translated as CASSLIGLAPGELFF.

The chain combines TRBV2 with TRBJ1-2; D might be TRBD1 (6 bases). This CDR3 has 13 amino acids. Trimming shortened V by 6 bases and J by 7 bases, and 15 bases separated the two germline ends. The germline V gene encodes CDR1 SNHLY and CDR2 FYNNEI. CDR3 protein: CASSPSTGLGYTF. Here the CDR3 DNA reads TGTGCCAGCAGCCCTTCGACAGGCCTTGGCTACACCTTC.

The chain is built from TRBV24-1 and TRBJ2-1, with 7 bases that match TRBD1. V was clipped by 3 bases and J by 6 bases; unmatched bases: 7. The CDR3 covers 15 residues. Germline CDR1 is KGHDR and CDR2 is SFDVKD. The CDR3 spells CATSDGTVGINEQFF. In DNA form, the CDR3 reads TGTGCCACCAGTGATGGGACAGTGGGGATCAATGAGCAGTTCTTC.

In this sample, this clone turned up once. The CDR3 DNA is TGTGCCAGCAGGGGGGGGAGCGGGAGGTTTTGCAATGAGCAGTTCTTC. Translated, it gives CASRGGSGRFCNEQFF. The chain is built from TRBV21-1 and TRBJ2-1; the table assigns TRBD2, which was not confirmed against the DNA. TRBV21-1 is a known pseudogene. This CDR3 comprises 16 residues.

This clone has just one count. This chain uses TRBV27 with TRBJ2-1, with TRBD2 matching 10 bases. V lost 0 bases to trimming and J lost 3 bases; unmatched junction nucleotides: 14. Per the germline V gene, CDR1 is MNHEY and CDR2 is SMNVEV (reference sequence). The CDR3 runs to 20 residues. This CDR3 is CASSLSPLPSGSLNYNEQFF. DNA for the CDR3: TGTGCCAGCAGTTTATCCCCCCTGCCTAGCGGGAGTCTTAACTACAATGAGCAGTTCTTC.

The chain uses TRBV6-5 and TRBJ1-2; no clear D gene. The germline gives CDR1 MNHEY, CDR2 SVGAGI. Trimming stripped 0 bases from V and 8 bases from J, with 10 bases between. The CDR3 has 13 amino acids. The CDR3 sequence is CASSYSSSRGYTF. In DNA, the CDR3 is TGTGCCAGCAGTTACTCGAGTTCTCGGGGCTACACCTTC.

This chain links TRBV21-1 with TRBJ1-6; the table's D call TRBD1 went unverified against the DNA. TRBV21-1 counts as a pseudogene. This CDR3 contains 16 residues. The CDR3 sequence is CASSKGPDSPNSPLHF. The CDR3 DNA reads TGTGCCAGCAGCAAAGGACCTGACAGCCCTAATTCACCCCTCCACTTT.

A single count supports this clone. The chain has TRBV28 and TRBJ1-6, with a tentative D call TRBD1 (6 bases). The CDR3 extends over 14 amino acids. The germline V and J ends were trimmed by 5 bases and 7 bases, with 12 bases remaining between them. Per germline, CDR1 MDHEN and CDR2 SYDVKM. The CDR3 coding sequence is TGTGCCAGCAGTAAACCGGGGGCGAATTCACCCCTCCACTTT. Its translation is CASSKPGANSPLHF.